Below, 16 T cell receptor beta chains from the same sample are listed, as sequenced in a study of cytomegalovirus exposure and HLA in healthy donors. The PCR contained 60 Vbeta and 13 Jbeta primers. Data came from immunoSEQ multiplex PCR; TCRdb stores just in-frame clones and leaves some out. Of about 180,000 clones detected, about 86% appear once; the ten largest clones hold about 2.2%. Material: PBMCs. These receptors were taken from a woman under 40 in good health and CMV-seronegative.

The CDR3, as DNA: TGTGCCAGCAGCCCTGGGGGGACCCTCCTATACGAGCAGTACTTC. It encodes CASSPGGTLLYEQYF. The rearrangement links TRBV6-5 to TRBJ2-7; TRBD2 is a possible D gene (6 bases). The V end lost 6 bases, the J end lost 4 bases, and 19 bases lay between the germline ends. Germline-derived CDR1 and CDR2 are MNHEY and SVGAGI. CDR3 size: 15 residues.

Of note for this clone: The germline gene is not matched at one end of the junction; a read error may be the cause. The genes are TRBV7-9 and TRBJ2-6; D uncertain. This CDR3 region has 16 residues. The germline V gene encodes CDR1 SEHNR and CDR2 FQNEAQ (reference sequence). The CDR3 reads CSSSLRVASGANVLTF. The CDR3, as DNA: TGTTCCAGCAGCTTAAGAGTTGCCTCTGGGGCCAACGTCCTGACTTTC.

The chain uses TRBV7-9 and TRBJ1-3; a weak D match, TRBD1 (5 bases). Germline CDR1 SEHNR, CDR2 FQNEAQ (reference sequence). Trimming pared 5 bases from V and 0 bases from J, leaving 11 bases between. The CDR3 is made up of 15 amino acids. The CDR3 is CASSPRQSSGNTIYF. The DNA of the CDR3 is TGTGCCAGCAGCCCAAGACAGAGCTCTGGAAACACCATATATTTT.

This chain uses TRBV6-6 with TRBJ2-1; perhaps TRBD1 as D (6 bases). This CDR3 is 16 amino acids long. V shed 9 bases and J shed 1 base, with 19 bases lying between them. Germline V lookup: CDR1 MNHNY, CDR2 SVGAGI (reference sequence). This CDR3 is CARGAADHHSYNEQFF. DNA of the CDR3: TGTGCCAGGGGGGCGGCGGACCATCATTCCTACAATGAGCAGTTCTTC.

The chain joins TRBV7-9 to TRBJ2-1; 14 bases align to TRBD2. CDR1 and CDR2 from the germline V gene are SEHNR and FQNEAQ (reference sequence). V lost 7 bases to trimming and J lost 8 bases; unmatched junction nucleotides: 7. This CDR3 comprises 15 residues. CDR3 nucleotide sequence: TGTGCCAGCATGCGGACTAGCGGGAGGAGTGATGAGCAGTTCTTC. Translating gives CASMRTSGRSDEQFF.

V and J are TRBV4-3 and TRBJ1-1; weak D call: TRBD1 (6 bases). Germline V gene sequence: CDR1 LGHNA, CDR2 YSLEER. V lost 0 bases, J lost 2 bases, and 16 bases lay in between. The CDR3 runs 17 residues. CDR3: CASSQDWQGPTNTEAFF. The CDR3 DNA follows: TGCGCCAGCAGCCAAGATTGGCAGGGGCCCACTAACACTGAAGCTTTCTTT.

V gene TRBV5-4 combines with J gene TRBJ2-3, with a weak D call TRBD1 (6 bases). The germline V gene encodes CDR1 SGHNT and CDR2 YYREEE (reference sequence). The CDR3 totals 13 residues. V was clipped by 9 bases and J by 4 bases, with 15 bases between them. CDR3 nucleotide sequence: TGTGCCACCTTGGGGGCACGCGCAGATACGCAGTATTTT. This gives the protein CATLGARADTQYF.

The rearrangement uses TRBV9 and TRBJ1-2; D call uncertain. With 3 bases removed from V and 5 bases from J, the gap between germline ends came to 14 bases. This CDR3 spans 14 amino acids. Germline CDR1 and CDR2: SGDLS and YYNGEE. CDR3 in amino acids: CASSGGKSRYGYTF. The CDR3 DNA reads TGTGCCAGCAGCGGAGGGAAAAGCCGATATGGCTACACCTTC.

This clone was found a few times. The genes are TRBV27 and TRBJ2-1, with 9 bases aligning to TRBD1. Trimming took 5 bases from V and 7 from J; bases not matched to a gene: 9. Per the germline V gene, CDR1 is MNHEY and CDR2 is SMNVEV (reference sequence). The CDR3 length is 15 residues. CDR3 protein: CASSPRTGVRNEQFF. The CDR3 DNA reads as TGTGCCAGCAGTCCCCGGACAGGGGTGAGGAATGAGCAGTTCTTC.

This chain connects TRBV30 to TRBJ2-2, with 8 bases lining up with TRBD2. Germline values: CDR1 GTSNPN, CDR2 SVGIG (reference sequence). The CDR3 sequence is 19 residues long. The V gene end was trimmed by 5 bases and the J gene end by 0 bases; junction bases not matched to a gene: 17. CDR3 sequence reads: CAWSFRRLAGPANTGELFF. As DNA, the CDR3 is TGTGCCTGGTCCTTCAGGAGGCTAGCGGGCCCGGCGAACACCGGGGAGCTGTTTTTT.

This chain uses TRBV6-1 with TRBJ2-5; maybe TRBD1 (5 bases). Trimming shortened V by 0 bases and J by 5 bases, and 13 bases separated the two germline ends. The CDR3 is 15 amino acids. Germline-derived CDR1 and CDR2 are MNHNS and SASEGT. DNA for the CDR3: TGTGCCAGCAGTGAAGCGACAGTTATCATGGAGACCCAGTACTTC. Protein product: CASSEATVIMETQYF.

The genes are TRBV6-5 and TRBJ1-1; D may be TRBD1 (6 bases). The V end was cut by 5 bases, the J end by 0 bases, with 10 bases between. Germline loops: CDR1 MNHEY, CDR2 SVGAGI. The CDR3 has 14 residues. The CDR3: CASSAQGLNTEAFF. In DNA, the CDR3 is TGTGCCAGCAGTGCTCAGGGGTTGAACACTGAAGCTTTCTTT.

The V call is TRBV9, the J call TRBJ2-3; maybe TRBD2 (5 bases). Germline loops: CDR1 SGDLS, CDR2 YYNGEE. The CDR3 totals 14 residues. Trimming removed 0 bases from V and 2 bases from J, with 7 bases in between. The CDR3 protein is CASSVASNTDTQYF. CDR3 nucleotide sequence: TGTGCCAGCAGCGTAGCTAGCAACACAGATACGCAGTATTTT.

A word on this clone: A read error may produce the germline difference seen at one junction end. This chain joins TRBV7-9 and TRBJ1-1, with TRBD1 as a possible D gene (6 bases). The CDR3 is made up of 14 amino acids. Germline V CDR1 and CDR2: SEHNR, FQNEAQ (reference sequence). CDR3 sequence reads: CSSSLATGNTEAFF. The CDR3 DNA follows: TGTTCCAGCAGCTTAGCGACAGGGAACACTGAAGCTTTCTTT.

This clone was recorded only once. V gene TRBV28 combines with J gene TRBJ2-5; D is perhaps TRBD1 (5 bases). Per germline, CDR1 MDHEN and CDR2 SYDVKM. The V gene lost 7 bases and the J gene lost 3 bases, with 9 bases spanning the gap. The length of the CDR3 is 12 residues. The CDR3 region has the DNA TGTGCCAGCATGACAGAAGAAGAGACCCAGTACTTC. This codes for CASMTEEETQYF. Complete variable domain (other parts from reference TRBV28 and TRBJ2-5): DVKVTQSSRYLVKRTGEKVFLECVQDMDHENMFWYRQDPGLGLRLIYFSYDVKMKEKGDIPEGYSVSREKKERFSLILESASTNQTSMYLCASMTEEETQYFGPGTRLLVL.

This chain uses TRBV2 with TRBJ2-4; D remains unclear. V shed 10 bases and J shed 2 bases, with 9 bases lying between them. From germline, CDR1 is SNHLY and CDR2 FYNNEI. This CDR3 spans 12 amino acids. The CDR3 loop reads CATQDTKNIQYF. CDR3 DNA: TGTGCCACACAAGATACCAAAAACATTCAGTACTTC.